The source of this T cell receptor beta chain is a study of cytomegalovirus exposure and HLA in healthy donors. On the study more broadly: The Caucasian-associated ancestry cluster contained 81% of the roughly 390 genotyped donors.

Trimming took off 6 bases at V and 1 base at J, with 8 bases between the two ends. The CDR3 contains 13 residues. CDR1 is ENHRY and CDR2 is SYGVKD in the germline V gene. A remark on this clone: Its antigen remains unknown.

The PCR employed 60 Vbeta primers together with 13 Jbeta primers. Assay used: immunoSEQ multiplex PCR; TCRdb lists only in-frame clones, some missing. The sample contains 180,000 or so clones, approximately 81% of which appear only once. Samples came from healthy bone marrow donors. General study findings and limits: The CMV antigen specificity of a few CMV-associated chains was confirmed through in vitro analysis. The study listed 150 to 200 cytomegalovirus-associated TCR beta chains.

This TCR was recovered from a woman aged 45-65 years in good health and CMV-seronegative. The V and J genes are TRBV10-3 and TRBJ2-3, with a weak D call TRBD1 (6 bases). The sample comprised PBMCs. The CDR3 nucleotides read TGTGCCATCAGACGACAGGGCACAGATACGCAGTATTTT. It codes for CAIRRQGTDTQYF.